This T cell receptor (beta chain) comes out of a study of radiotherapy plus CTLA-4 blockade in lung cancer. Study at large: Around a sixth of patients responded objectively, and roughly 30% achieved disease control. Study-level results: Blood TCR clones of tumor origin expanded after radiotherapy plus ipilimumab. Early blood T cell clone dynamics reportedly forecast response best, with interferon-beta.

This clone occurred once. No antigen is known for it. Profiling relied on immunoSEQ multiplex PCR, and the TCRdb table lists in-frame clones only, not all of them. Among 35,000 to 40,000 clones, around 85% were seen once, and the ten largest hold 5.5% to 7.5%. Looked up from germline, CDR1 is SEHNR and CDR2 is FQNEAQ (reference sequence). The CDR3 extends over 15 amino acids. With V trimmed by 7 bases and J by 2 bases, 7 bases remained unmatched. Focal radiation was given together with CTLA-4 blockade (ipilimumab) to patients with chemo-refractory metastatic non-small-cell lung cancer. Sequencing used peripheral blood, obtained from a patient treated with radiotherapy plus ipilimumab. The chain carries TRBV7-9 and TRBJ1-3; 8 nucleotides match TRBD1. This TCR was sampled from a human donor with non-small cell lung cancer who had stable disease on radiotherapy plus ipilimumab. The CDR3 region is CASNGQGAAGNTIYF. The CDR3 DNA sequence: TGTGCCAGCAACGGACAGGGCGCGGCTGGAAACACCATATATTTT. Using reference TRBV7-9 and TRBJ1-3 for the parts outside the CDR3, the full variable domain is DTGVSQNPRHKITKRGQNVTFRCDPISEHNRLYWYRQTLGQGPEFLTYFQNEAQLEKSRLLSDRFSAERPKGSFSTLEIQRTEQGDSAMYLCASNGQGAAGNTIYFGEGSWLTVV.